The T cell receptor beta chain under discussion was sequenced for a study of T-cell reconstitution after alpha-beta-depleted transplantation in children. This clonotype has more than one count but fewer than ten. The antigen remains unidentified. Study findings and constraints: Newly produced T cells mostly provided counts and TCRbeta diversity after one year, as hyperexpanded clones declined. Diversity of TCRbeta at day 60 was high in some patients, arising from surviving recipient T cells and thymic progenitors.

Germline-derived CDR1 and CDR2 are LGHDT and YNNKEL (reference sequence). CDR3 length: 14 residues. Trimming removed 6 bases from V and 9 bases from J; junction bases left unmatched: 8. Preparing the TCRbeta library involved the use of unique molecular identifiers. A single record per CDR3 protein comes from TCRdb applying MiXCR to the PCR reads. The table shows 300,000 to 400,000 distinct CDR3 sequences, with around 15% occurring only once. The sequence was collected from a male patient under 10 years old who had a stem cell transplant for acute lymphoblastic leukemia, so the T cells may come from the graft donor. V is TRBV3-1 and J is TRBJ2-1; 10 positions match TRBD2. Here the sequenced sample was PBMCs, mostly from graft donor cells, taken 360 days after TCRalphabeta/CD19-depleted stem cell transplant. CDR3 sequence: CASSPGLAAAEQFF. Here the CDR3 DNA reads TGTGCCAGCAGTCCTGGACTAGCGGCGGCTGAGCAGTTCTTC.